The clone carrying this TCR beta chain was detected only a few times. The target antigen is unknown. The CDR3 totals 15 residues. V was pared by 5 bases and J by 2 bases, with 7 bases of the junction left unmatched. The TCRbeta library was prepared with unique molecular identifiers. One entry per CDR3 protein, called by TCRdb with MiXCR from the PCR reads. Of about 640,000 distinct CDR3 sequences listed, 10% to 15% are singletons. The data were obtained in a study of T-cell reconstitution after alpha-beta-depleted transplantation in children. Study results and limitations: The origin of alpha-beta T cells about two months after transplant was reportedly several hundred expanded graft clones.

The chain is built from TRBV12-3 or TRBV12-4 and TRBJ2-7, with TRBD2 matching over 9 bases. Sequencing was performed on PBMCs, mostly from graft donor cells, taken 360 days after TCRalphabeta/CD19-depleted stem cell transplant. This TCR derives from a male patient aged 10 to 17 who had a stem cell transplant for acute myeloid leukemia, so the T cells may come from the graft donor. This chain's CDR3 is CASSPRREGPYEQYF. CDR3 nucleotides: TGTGCCAGCAGTCCACGGCGGGAGGGGCCCTACGAGCAGTACTTC.